This T cell receptor (beta chain) derives from a study of PD-1 blockade in classical Hodgkin lymphoma. As regards this clone: The antigen is unknown.

Every patient experienced relapse after autologous stem cell transplantation, and brentuximab vedotin exposure varied. Responses achieved at best were complete response, partial response or progressive disease. General study points: Baseline TCR diversity was reportedly lower in newly diagnosed patients than healthy donors. Any patient who commenced nivolumab under 1 year after ASCT was excluded. Complete responders showed a baseline diversity that resembled the diversity of newly diagnosed patients.

Trimming shortened V by 6 bases and J by 4 bases, and 15 bases separated the two germline ends. Germline V gene lookup returns CDR1 LNHDA and CDR2 SQIVND (reference sequence). The CDR3 loop spans 14 amino acids. The method was immunoSEQ multiplex PCR; TCRdb's version includes in-frame clones alone and lacks a portion of them. The data contain 40,000 or so clones, 86% of them singletons. The V gene is TRBV19, the J gene TRBJ1-1; D gene ambiguous. The sample consisted of peripheral blood mononuclear cells (PBMCs), taken before the second cycle of nivolumab. The TCR sequence derives from a human donor with classical Hodgkin lymphoma. CDR3: CASSPSGVGTEAFF. The CDR3 nucleotides read TGTGCCAGTAGCCCCAGTGGGGTGGGCACTGAAGCTTTCTTT.